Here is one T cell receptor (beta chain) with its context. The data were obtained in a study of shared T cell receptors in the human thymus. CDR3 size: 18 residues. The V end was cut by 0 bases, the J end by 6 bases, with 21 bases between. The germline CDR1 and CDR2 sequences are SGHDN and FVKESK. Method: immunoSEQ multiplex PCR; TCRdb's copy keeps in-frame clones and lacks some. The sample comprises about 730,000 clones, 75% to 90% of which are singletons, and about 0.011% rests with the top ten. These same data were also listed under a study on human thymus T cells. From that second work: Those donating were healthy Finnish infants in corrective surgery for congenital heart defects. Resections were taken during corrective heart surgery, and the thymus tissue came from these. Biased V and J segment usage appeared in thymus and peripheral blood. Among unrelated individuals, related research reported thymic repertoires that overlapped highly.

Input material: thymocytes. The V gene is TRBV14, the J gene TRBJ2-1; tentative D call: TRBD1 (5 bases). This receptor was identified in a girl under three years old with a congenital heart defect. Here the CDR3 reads CASSQDLPRQGNPNEQFF. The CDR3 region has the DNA TGTGCCAGCAGCCAAGATCTTCCCCGGCAGGGCAACCCCAATGAGCAGTTCTTC. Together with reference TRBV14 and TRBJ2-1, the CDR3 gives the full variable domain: EAGVTQFPSHSVIEKGQTVTLRCDPISGHDNLYWYRRVMGKEIKFLLHFVKESKQDESGMPNNRFLAERTGGTYSTLKVQPAELEDSGVYFCASSQDLPRQGNPNEQFFGPGTRLTVL.